Listed below are T cell receptor beta chains from one sample, sequenced in a study of CD8 T cells in Susac syndrome. TCRdb re-analysed the immunoSEQ multiplex PCR reads in MiXCR, keeping a single row per CDR3 protein. The repertoire has some 100,000 distinct CDR3 sequences, around 93% of them found once; the top ten carry about 0.12%. Sequenced input: CD8+ T cells from PBMCs. The receptors were sampled from a human donor in good health. Each CDR3 is given with its conserved first and last residue. D genes are given only for firm matches. Only some rows state a clone size, as once, few, many or a class for expanded clones.

d_gene	v_gene	j_gene	abundance	CDR3nt	CDR3aa
-	TRBV5-8	TRBJ2-2	once	TGTGCCAGCAGCTTGGACCTCACGGGAGGGGAGCTGTTTTTT	CASSLDLTGGELFF
TRBD2	TRBV5-1	TRBJ2-1	-	TGCGCCAGCAGCTTCGCGACTAGCGGGCCTTACAATGAGCAGTTCTTC	CASSFATSGPYNEQFF
TRBD2	TRBV3-1	TRBJ2-1	-	TGTGCCAGCAGCCTCGGACTAGCGGGCGAGCAGTTCTTC	CASSLGLAGEQFF
-	TRBV7-2	TRBJ2-1	-	TGTGCCAGCAGCTCCCGGGACCTCCGCGTCAATGAGCAGTTCTTC	CASSSRDLRVNEQFF
-	TRBV10-3	TRBJ2-7	-	TGTGCCAGCGCATTGGGGGGCGGGGTTACGGAGGAGCAGTACTTC	CASALGGGVTEEQYF
-	TRBV25-1	TRBJ1-1	-	TGTGCCAGCAGTTCCTCAGGGAACACTGAAGCTTTCTTT	CASSSSGNTEAFF
-	TRBV20-1	TRBJ2-7	-	TGCAGTGCTAGGCCTGACAGACACGAGCAGTACTTC	CSARPDRHEQYF
-	TRBV7-2	TRBJ1-1	-	TGTGCCAGCAGCTTCTTAGAATCGGCTGAAGCTTTCTTT	CASSFLESAEAFF
-	TRBV7-9	TRBJ1-1	-	TGTGCCAGCAGCTTGGGCACAGTGATCCGCACTGAAGCTTTCTTT	CASSLGTVIRTEAFF
-	TRBV7-6	TRBJ2-1	-	TGTGCCAGCAGCTTAGCGGGACTTCCTGCGGACAATGAGCAGTTCTTC	CASSLAGLPADNEQFF
TRBD2	TRBV30	TRBJ2-5	-	TGTGCCTGGAGTGTACGGGTACTAGCGGGAGTCGGCGGGAAGACCCAGTACTTC	CAWSVRVLAGVGGKTQYF
-	TRBV7-8	TRBJ1-5	-	TGTGCCAGCAGCTTAGGGTGGACGCCCCAGCATTTT	CASSLGWTPQHF
-	TRBV7-9	TRBJ1-1	-	TGTGCCAGCAGCTTCGGGGTCGGGTTGAACACTGAAGCTTTCTTT	CASSFGVGLNTEAFF
TRBD1	TRBV6-1	TRBJ2-7	-	TGTGCCAGCAGTAAACCCCGGACAGGGGGCACCGAGCAGTACTTC	CASSKPRTGGTEQYF
-	TRBV5-1	TRBJ1-2	-	TGCGCCAGCAGCTTGGCCGTCGGGGGAAGCCAGGAGGGCTACACCTTC	CASSLAVGGSQEGYTF
-	TRBV27	TRBJ2-3	-	TGTGCCAGCAGTTTAGTTCGCCAGGATACGCAGTATTTT	CASSLVRQDTQYF
-	TRBV7-8	TRBJ2-7	few	TGTGCCAGCAGCTTAGCCGGGGCCGGTGACGAGCAGTACTTC	CASSLAGAGDEQYF
-	TRBV19	TRBJ1-6	-	TGTGCCAGTAGTCAGGTGGGGTCCACATCACCCCTCCACTTT	CASSQVGSTSPLHF
-	TRBV18	TRBJ2-7	-	TGTGCCAGCTCACGTGAAATTCCAGCCAACCGAGGCTACGAGCAGTACTTC	CASSREIPANRGYEQYF
-	TRBV12-3/TRBV12-4	TRBJ2-5	-	TGTGCCAGCAGTTTTCAATTGGAAGAGACCCAGTACTTC	CASSFQLEETQYF
TRBD1	TRBV9	TRBJ2-1	-	TGTGCCAGCAGCGTAGGAGGACAGGGAGTTTACAATGAGCAGTTCTTC	CASSVGGQGVYNEQFF
TRBD2	TRBV6-4	TRBJ2-3	-	TGTGCCAGCAGTACGACTAGCGGGAGGGACGCCACAGATACGCAGTATTTT	CASSTTSGRDATDTQYF
-	TRBV28	TRBJ1-1	-	TGTGCCAGCAGTCCGGGGGATCGGTGGGCAGAAGCTTTCTTT	CASSPGDRWAEAFF
-	TRBV29-1	TRBJ2-7	-	TGCAGCGTCGGGAGTTTTGGGGGGCTGGAGCAGTACTTC	CSVGSFGGLEQYF
-	TRBV20-1	TRBJ2-2	-	TGCAGTGCAGGGGGAGGGATGGACACCGGGGAGCTGTTTTTT	CSAGGGMDTGELFF
-	TRBV7-8	TRBJ2-4	once	TGTGCCAGCAGCTTAGAAGACAGACGCAAAAACATTCAGTACTTC	CASSLEDRRKNIQYF
TRBD1	TRBV5-1	TRBJ2-2	-	TGCGCCAGCAGCCCCCGGACAGGACGATTAAACACCGGGGAGCTGTTTTTT	CASSPRTGRLNTGELFF
-	TRBV20-1	TRBJ2-4	-	TGCAGTGCTAGCCCCAGCAGGGCGAATCAATACATTCAGTACTTC	CSASPSRANQYIQYF
TRBD1	TRBV7-9	TRBJ1-2	-	TGTGCCAGCAGCTGGGCCCGCACAGGGGGCCATGGCTACACCTTC	CASSWARTGGHGYTF
-	TRBV6-1	TRBJ2-1	-	TGTGCCAGCAGTGCACTCCCGAACAATGAGCAGTTCTTC	CASSALPNNEQFF
-	TRBV11-3	TRBJ1-1	-	TGTGCCAGCAGCCTCCCAGCTGAAGCTTTCTTT	CASSLPAEAFF
-	TRBV14	TRBJ1-3	-	TGTGCCAGCAGCCAAGATCTTGCACCATCTGGAAACACCATATATTTT	CASSQDLAPSGNTIYF
TRBD1	TRBV6-5	TRBJ2-7	-	TGTGCCAGCAGACGAACCCGGGACAGCTCCTACGAGCAGTACTTC	CASRRTRDSSYEQYF
TRBD2	TRBV7-7	TRBJ2-2	-	TGTGCTAGCAGCCCGGGAGCGGGGGCCCGTGACACCGGGGAGCTGTTTTTT	CASSPGAGARDTGELFF
-	TRBV12-3/TRBV12-4	TRBJ1-1	-	TGTGCCAGCAGAGGAGGGACGAACACTGAAGCTTTCTTT	CASRGGTNTEAFF
-	TRBV12-3/TRBV12-4	TRBJ2-1	-	TGTGCCAGCAGTCGGACCGGGACTCCTAACTATGAGCAGTTCTTC	CASSRTGTPNYEQFF
-	TRBV12-3/TRBV12-4	TRBJ2-6	-	TGTGCCAGCAGTTACTCAGGGGCCAACGTCCTGACTTTC	CASSYSGANVLTF
-	TRBV5-6	TRBJ2-1	-	TGTGCCAGCAGCTCCGGGACCGGGCAGCGAAATGAGCAGTTCTTC	CASSSGTGQRNEQFF
-	TRBV25-1	TRBJ1-3	once	TGTGCCAGCAGTGAATATGGACTACCAGGAAACACCATATATTTT	CASSEYGLPGNTIYF
-	TRBV20-1	TRBJ2-7	-	TGCAGTGCTAGAGAGTCGGTCAGGAGCACCTACGAGCAGTACTTC	CSARESVRSTYEQYF
TRBD2	TRBV18	TRBJ2-3	once	TGTGCCAGCTCACCACCGTTAGCGGGGGGGCATACGCAGTATTTT	CASSPPLAGGHTQYF
TRBD2	TRBV20-1	TRBJ2-7	-	TGCAGTGCTTTAGCGGGAGCCTACGAGCAGTACTTC	CSALAGAYEQYF
TRBD1	TRBV5-1	TRBJ2-2	-	TGCGCCAGCAGCTTGGATCCAGGGGGCAGGTCCGGGGAGCTGTTTTTT	CASSLDPGGRSGELFF
TRBD2	TRBV12-3/TRBV12-4	TRBJ2-5	-	TGTGCCAGCAGACTAGGGACTAGCGGGTCCCCGTACTTC	CASRLGTSGSPYF
-	TRBV20-1	TRBJ1-2	-	TGCAGTGCTAGAGATCCTGCAAGTTCTAACTATGGCTACACCTTC	CSARDPASSNYGYTF
-	TRBV7-9	TRBJ2-1	-	TGTGCCAGCAACACTAAGGCAGCCTCCTACAATGAGCAGTTCTTC	CASNTKAASYNEQFF
-	TRBV19	TRBJ1-1	-	TGTGCCAGTAGGCCTCAAAAGTTGGCATCAGGGGTGGCTTTCTTT	CASRPQKLASGVAFF
-	TRBV6-5	TRBJ2-1	-	TGTGCCAGCAGTCGGAAACCGCAGGGGTCCCATGAGCAGTTCTTC	CASSRKPQGSHEQFF
-	TRBV5-1	TRBJ1-1	-	TGCGCCAGCAAAGAGGTTCTAGGGAACACTGAAGCTTTCTTT	CASKEVLGNTEAFF
-	TRBV9	TRBJ1-2	-	TGTGCCAGCAGCGTAGGACCCGAGGCCTATGGCTACACCTTC	CASSVGPEAYGYTF
-	TRBV2	TRBJ2-3	-	TGTGCCAGCAGTGAAACGGGTTGGGATACGCAGTATTTT	CASSETGWDTQYF
-	TRBV5-1	TRBJ1-2	once	TGCGCCAGCAGCTTGCCCCGGGGCCCGGTGGACGTGTATGGCTACACCTTC	CASSLPRGPVDVYGYTF
TRBD1	TRBV5-1	TRBJ2-6	-	TGCGCCAGCAGCTTGTTCCGGACAGGGATATCTGGGGCCAACGTCCTGACTTTC	CASSLFRTGISGANVLTF
TRBD2	TRBV7-6	TRBJ2-7	-	TGTGCCAGCAGCCATAAGCTAGCGGGCCGATTTTACGAGCAGTACTTC	CASSHKLAGRFYEQYF
-	TRBV5-1	TRBJ2-1	-	TGCGCCAGCAGCAGGTTGCAGGGATATGAGCAGTTCTTC	CASSRLQGYEQFF
-	TRBV19	TRBJ1-1	-	TGTGCCAGTAGTATTATCTTGGGACCAGTGAACACTGAAGCTTTCTTT	CASSIILGPVNTEAFF
-	TRBV7-2	TRBJ1-2	-	TGTGCCAGCAGCTTGTTAGTAGGGGAACACACCTTC	CASSLLVGEHTF
TRBD1	TRBV3-1	TRBJ2-3	once	TGTGCCAGCAGCCCACTCGACAGGGCAGATACGCAGTATTTT	CASSPLDRADTQYF
-	TRBV7-9	TRBJ2-3	-	TGTGCCAGCAGCTCTAGAGGGGGCACAGATACGCAGTATTTT	CASSSRGGTDTQYF